A selection of T cell receptor beta chains follows, all from one sample in a study of blood T cell repertoires in COVID-19. Sequencing was performed with immunoSEQ multiplex PCR; in TCRdb, only in-frame clones are kept and a portion is missing. The data hold 75,000 to 100,000 clones, with around 87% observed a single time. The sample comprised peripheral blood. These receptors all come from a human donor in a cohort sampled during active COVID-19. Each CDR3 is given with its conserved first and last residue. The D gene is left open where the match is weak. Rows give clone size only sometimes, using once, few, many, or a class for an expanded clone.

>TRBD2|TRBJ2-5|TRBV27|few|19
TGTGCCAGCAGTCCCCCTTTGACTAGCGGGAGGGCCGCCCAAGAGACCCAGTACTTC
CASSPPLTSGRAAQETQYF
>.|TRBJ2-7|TRBV5-5|.|13
TGTGCCAGCAGCCGGGTTTCCGAAGCGGAGCAGTACTTC
CASSRVSEAEQYF
>.|TRBJ2-1|TRBV27|.|18
TGTGCCAGCAGTTTATTTGGTCTTGGGGCATACTCCTACAATGAGCAGTTCTTC
CASSLFGLGAYSYNEQFF
>TRBD2|TRBJ2-1|TRBV3-1/TRBV3-2|.|17
TGTGCCAGCAGCCAATCGCATAGACTAGCGGGGCGGGGGGAGCAGTTCTTC
CASSQSHRLAGRGEQFF
>TRBD1|TRBJ1-2|TRBV28|.|15
TGTGCCAGCAGTGAGGCACAGGGGCAGGTTTATGGCTACACCTTC
CASSEAQGQVYGYTF
>.|TRBJ2-3|TRBV20-1|.|11
TGCAGTGCTGAGTCAATTAATACGCAGTATTTT
CSAESINTQYF
>TRBD1|TRBJ1-2|TRBV14|.|14
TGTGCCAGCAGCCTAATGGACAGGGTCTATGGCTACACCTTC
CASSLMDRVYGYTF
>TRBD1|TRBJ1-5|TRBV4-2|.|19
TGTGCCAGCAGCCAAGAACCGGGACAGGGGGCTCTGGGCAATCAGCCCCAGCATTTT
CASSQEPGQGALGNQPQHF
>TRBD2|TRBJ2-1|TRBV5-4|.|17
TGTGCCAGCAGGGCAGGGATACTAGCGGGAGGGTCCAATGAGCAGTTCTTC
CASRAGILAGGSNEQFF
>.|TRBJ2-7|TRBV7-2|.|15
TGTGCCAGCAGCTTAGACTCGATGGGGAGGTACGAGCAGTACTTC
CASSLDSMGRYEQYF
>.|TRBJ2-2|TRBV7-2|.|15
TGTGCCAGCAGCTTGGGGGGAGCGAACACCGGGGAGCTGTTTTTT
CASSLGGANTGELFF
>TRBD1|TRBJ1-4|TRBV27|few|14
TGTGCCAGCAGATTGGGACAGATTAATGAAAAACTGTTTTTT
CASRLGQINEKLFF
>TRBD1|TRBJ1-2|TRBV7-9|.|15
TGTGCCAGCAGCTTAGACCTTACAGGGGGCTATGGCTACACCTTC
CASSLDLTGGYGYTF
>.|TRBJ2-7|TRBV10-2|.|18
TGCGCCAGCAGTGAGCTTTCTGCCGTAGCCCGTCCGTGGCACGAGCAGTACTTC
CASSELSAVARPWHEQYF
>TRBD1|TRBJ1-2|TRBV6-1|.|17
TGTGCCAGCAGTGATAGCTTACAGGGGCTTCTTAACTATGGCTACACCTTC
CASSDSLQGLLNYGYTF
>.|TRBJ1-2|TRBV6-6|.|11
TGTGCCAGCAGGAGAGATTGGGGCTACACCTTC
CASRRDWGYTF
>.|TRBJ1-1|TRBV27|.|14
TGTGCCAGCAGTTTATCCGGAGAAGGCACTGAAGCTTTCTTT
CASSLSGEGTEAFF
>TRBD2|TRBJ2-1|TRBV10-3|.|17
TGTGCCATCAGTGAGCCGGGGCGGGGGGCCGTTTACAATGAGCAGTTCTTC
CAISEPGRGAVYNEQFF
>TRBD2|TRBJ2-7|TRBV4-1|.|15
TGCGCCAGCAGCCAAGAAACTAGCGAGGGCTACGAGCAGTACTTC
CASSQETSEGYEQYF
>TRBD1|TRBJ2-3|TRBV29-1|.|13
TGCAGCGCACGACAGGGTACGACAGATACGCAGTATTTT
CSARQGTTDTQYF
>.|TRBJ2-7|TRBV20-1|.|11
TGCAGTGCTACTAGGGGTTACGAGCAGTACTTC
CSATRGYEQYF
>TRBD2|TRBJ2-5|TRBV27|.|16
TGTGCCAGCAGTTCGGGGACTAGCGGGAGTCTGGAGACCCAGTACTTC
CASSSGTSGSLETQYF
>.|TRBJ2-2|TRBV29-1|.|14
TGCAGCGTTGGATGGCAGGGCGGAACCGGGGAGCTGTTTTTT
CSVGWQGGTGELFF
>.|TRBJ2-7|TRBV28|.|14
TGTGCCAGCAGTACACCCCAGGGGAGCTACGAGCAGTACTTC
CASSTPQGSYEQYF
>.|TRBJ1-4|TRBV4-1|.|15
TGCGCCAGCAGCCAAGGACAGGCTGGGGTGGAAAAACTGTTTTTT
CASSQGQAGVEKLFF
>.|TRBJ1-2|TRBV6-5|.|13
TGTGCCAGCAGGACAGACATTAACTATGGCTACACCTTC
CASRTDINYGYTF
>TRBD2|TRBJ2-1|TRBV18|.|16
TGTGCCAGCTCACCCCTAGGCGGGAGCTCCTACAATGAGCAGTTCTTC
CASSPLGGSSYNEQFF
>.|TRBJ1-1|TRBV18|.|14
TGTGCCAGCTCACCCCAACAGGGAACAACTGAAGCTTTCTTT
CASSPQQGTTEAFF
>TRBD1|TRBJ2-3|TRBV5-1|.|17
TGCGCCAGCAGCTTGGGTTGGACAGGGGATGATTCAGATACGCAGTATTTT
CASSLGWTGDDSDTQYF
>TRBD2|TRBJ2-4|TRBV5-6|.|16
TGTGCCAGCAGCTTTACCGGGAGGGCAGCCAAAAACATTCAGTACTTC
CASSFTGRAAKNIQYF
>.|TRBJ2-1|TRBV24-1|.|14
TGTGCCACTGAAGGAGTCTTAGGGGACAATGAGCAGTTCTTC
CATEGVLGDNEQFF
>TRBD1|TRBJ2-1|TRBV12-3/TRBV12-4|once|13
TGTGCCAGCAGTTTAGTCAGGGGGAATGAGCAGTTCTTC
CASSLVRGNEQFF
>TRBD2|TRBJ2-1|TRBV9|.|20
TGTGCCAGCAGCGTAGGGAGGACGGAACTAGCGCCGAGCTCCTACAATGAGCAGTTCTTC
CASSVGRTELAPSSYNEQFF
>TRBD1|TRBJ1-1|TRBV30|.|15
TGTGCCTGGAGTCTCGGGACAGGGGGGAACACTGAAGCTTTCTTT
CAWSLGTGGNTEAFF
>.|TRBJ1-1|TRBV7-9|.|16
TGTGCCAGCAGCCTGGGGGCAGGGACAATGAACACTGAAGCTTTCTTT
CASSLGAGTMNTEAFF
>TRBD1|TRBJ1-2|TRBV9|.|13
TGTGCCAGCAGCGTGACAGGGGGCGGTGGCTACACCTTC
CASSVTGGGGYTF
>.|TRBJ2-1|TRBV9|.|14
TGTGCCAGCAGCGGGGTTTTAGCGAAGAATGAGCAGTTCTTC
CASSGVLAKNEQFF
>TRBD1|TRBJ1-3|TRBV5-1|.|18
TGCGCCAGCAGCTTACAGGGGGCAAGGGCCAGGCCTGGAAACACCATATATTTT
CASSLQGARARPGNTIYF
>TRBD1|TRBJ1-4|TRBV6-5|.|14
TGTGCCAGCACCCAACAGGGGTATCAGGAAAAACTGTTTTTT
CASTQQGYQEKLFF
>TRBD1|TRBJ1-2|TRBV5-1|.|17
TGCGCCAGCAGCTTGCTTCCGGGACAGGGGACCTACTATGGCTACACCTTC
CASSLLPGQGTYYGYTF